Listed below are T cell receptor beta chains from one sample, sequenced in a study of OX40 agonist ivuxolimab in advanced cancers. The table came from immunoSEQ multiplex PCR; TCRdb's copy has only in-frame clones and leaves some out. Seen here are over 90,000 clones, 86% observed once, and the top ten hold around 6%. Source: CD4+ or CD8+ T cells sorted from blood, taken in a trial of the OX40 agonist ivuxolimab. The receptors come from an adult with an advanced solid tumor such as melanoma, head and neck, liver or kidney cancer. Both conserved end residues are part of each CDR3. The order of the fields is J gene, D gene, clone size, V gene, CDR3 DNA, CDR3 protein. A D gene is named only where the DNA matches it firmly. Only some rows state a clone size, as once, few, many or a class for expanded clones.

>TRBJ2-3|TRBD1|-|TRBV5-1
TGCGCCAGCAGGTCCGGGACAGGGGGTGGTGATACGCAGTATTTT
CASRSGTGGGDTQYF
>TRBJ1-1|-|-|TRBV9
TGTGCCAGCAGCGTCGGTGCGGGCACTGAAGCTTTCTTT
CASSVGAGTEAFF
>TRBJ2-1|-|-|TRBV4-3
TGCGCCAGCAGCCAAGATGGGAACAGATACAATGAGCAGTTCTTC
CASSQDGNRYNEQFF
>TRBJ1-4|-|-|TRBV27
TGTGCCAGCAGTTTAGGGCAACTGGATGAAAAACTGTTTTTT
CASSLGQLDEKLFF
>TRBJ2-2|-|few|TRBV29-1
TGCAGCGTACAAATCATCGGGGAGCTGTTTTTT
CSVQIIGELFF
>TRBJ1-1|-|-|TRBV29-1
TGCAGCGTTAACAGGGTGAGGGGCACTGAAGCTTTCTTT
CSVNRVRGTEAFF
>TRBJ2-2|-|-|TRBV2
TGTGCCAGCACCATTGGGCCCGGGGAGCTGTTTTTT
CASTIGPGELFF
>TRBJ1-1|-|-|TRBV5-1
TGCGCCAGCAGCTTGGCCCGTAGTCAGGGAAATACTGAAGCTTTCTTT
CASSLARSQGNTEAFF
>TRBJ2-5|TRBD1|-|TRBV5-1
TGCGCCAGCAGCCTCCAGGGGGACCGCGGGACCCAGTACTTC
CASSLQGDRGTQYF
>TRBJ2-1|-|-|TRBV15
TGTGCCACTGGAAGACAGGGACTATACAATGAGCAGTTCTTC
CATGRQGLYNEQFF
>TRBJ2-6|-|-|TRBV5-4
TGTGCCGCCACCACTGTCCGCAGGTCTGGGGCCAACGTCCTGACTTTC
CAATTVRRSGANVLTF
>TRBJ1-6|TRBD1|-|TRBV27
TGTGCCAGCAGTCGACAGGGCCATAATTCACCCCTCCACTTT
CASSRQGHNSPLHF
>TRBJ1-1|-|-|TRBV19
TGTGCCTCCCAAGGACCTGAAGCTTTCTTT
CASQGPEAFF
>TRBJ2-3|-|-|TRBV7-3
TGTGCCAGCAGCTTAGGCGGGGCTGTAGATACGCAGTATTTT
CASSLGGAVDTQYF
>TRBJ2-6|-|-|TRBV27
TGTGCCAGCAGTTTATGGGCCCCCAACGTCTTTCCGGCGGGAGGGGCCAACGTCCTGACTTTC
CASSLWAPNVFPAGGANVLTF
>TRBJ2-7|TRBD1|-|TRBV19
TGTGCCAGTAGTATAGATGGAGGCAGGGGGCACAACGAGCAGTACTTC
CASSIDGGRGHNEQYF
>TRBJ1-2|-|-|TRBV7-6
TGTGCCAGCAGTCGAGATGACAGTTACTATGGCTACACCTTC
CASSRDDSYYGYTF
>TRBJ2-7|-|-|TRBV4-3
TGCGCCAGCAGCCAGGACCCGGAAAGTAAAGAGCAGTACTTC
CASSQDPESKEQYF
>TRBJ2-7|-|few|TRBV2
TGTGCCAGCAGTGACCAGGGATACGAGCAGTACTTC
CASSDQGYEQYF
>TRBJ1-5|TRBD1|once|TRBV7-2
TGTGCCAGCAGCCTATACTCGACAGGGGGCCAGCCCCAGCATTTT
CASSLYSTGGQPQHF
>TRBJ1-6|-|-|TRBV5-4
TGTGCCAGCAGTCAGGAATCCCCGAGTTCACCCCTCCACTTT
CASSQESPSSPLHF
>TRBJ2-1|TRBD2|-|TRBV7-8
TGTGCCAGCAGCGGCCGACTAGCGGGGGGCTACTACAATGAGCAGTTCTTC
CASSGRLAGGYYNEQFF
>TRBJ1-1|TRBD1|-|TRBV19
TGTGCCAGTCGTTCCACAGGACAGGGGGCGCGGACTGAAGCTTTCTTT
CASRSTGQGARTEAFF
>TRBJ2-7|-|few|TRBV6-6
TGTGCCAGCAGTGGATCAGGGGCCCCCTACGAGCAGTACTTC
CASSGSGAPYEQYF
>TRBJ2-1|TRBD2|once|TRBV5-1
TGCGCCAGCAGCCCAATTACTAGCGGACTTTCCTACAATGAGCAGTTCTTC
CASSPITSGLSYNEQFF
>TRBJ2-7|TRBD2|-|TRBV30
TGTGCCTGGAGCCAGATGGGGGGGGCCTACGAGCAGTACTTC
CAWSQMGGAYEQYF
>TRBJ1-6|-|few|TRBV30
TGTGCCTGGAGTGTATGGGGGGGGCTTTCACCCCTCCACTTT
CAWSVWGGLSPLHF
>TRBJ2-7|-|-|TRBV10-3
TGTGCCATCAGTGGGGGCCGCGAGCAGTACTTC
CAISGGREQYF
>TRBJ1-1|-|-|TRBV12-5
TGTGCTAGTGGTTTATCGGATGGGTCGGGGAACCGGAACACTGAAGCTTTCTTT
CASGLSDGSGNRNTEAFF
>TRBJ1-2|-|once|TRBV5-1
TGCGCCAGCAGCTTGGTTCTGGGTGGCCCGGGGGGCTACACCTTC
CASSLVLGGPGGYTF
>TRBJ2-2|TRBD2|-|TRBV7-9
TGTGCCAGCAGCTTGACTAGCGGGAGGGCCGGGGAGCTGTTTTTT
CASSLTSGRAGELFF
>TRBJ1-2|TRBD1|-|TRBV11-3
TGTGCCAGCAGCTTAGCAGGGGGCCAGAATGGCTACACCTTC
CASSLAGGQNGYTF
>TRBJ2-7|-|-|TRBV6-1
TGTGCCAGCAGTGAAGGCTTGGACTCCTACGAGCAGTACTTC
CASSEGLDSYEQYF
>TRBJ2-3|TRBD1|once|TRBV7-2
TGTGCCAGCAGCTACGGGACAGGCCCTAGCACAGATACGCAGTATTTT
CASSYGTGPSTDTQYF
>TRBJ2-1|TRBD2|-|TRBV18
TGTGCCAGCTTATGGCGGGAGGAGGCCCATGAGCAGTTCTTC
CASLWREEAHEQFF
>TRBJ2-7|-|once|TRBV4-2
TGTGCCAGCAGCCAAGATTGGGCATGGGACAAATCCTACGAGCAGTACTTC
CASSQDWAWDKSYEQYF
>TRBJ2-1|-|-|TRBV30
TGTGCCTGGAGTGTGTCAACCTACAATGAGCAGTTCTTC
CAWSVSTYNEQFF
>TRBJ1-2|TRBD1|once|TRBV5-1
TGCGCCAGCAGCTTCGGACAGGGGGTACTCCAAGGCTACACCTTC
CASSFGQGVLQGYTF
>TRBJ2-1|-|-|TRBV5-1
TGCGCCAGCAGCTTTCAAGCGGTGAGCTCCTACAATGAGCAGTTCTTC
CASSFQAVSSYNEQFF
>TRBJ1-2|-|few|TRBV5-1
TGCGCCAGCAGCTTGGATGACTATGGCTACACCTTC
CASSLDDYGYTF
>TRBJ1-4|-|-|TRBV19
TGTGCCAGTAGACGGGGGCCTGAAAAACTGTTTTTT
CASRRGPEKLFF
>TRBJ1-1|-|-|TRBV30
TGTGCCTGGACTAACCCTAGGGGATCGACAGCTTTCTTT
CAWTNPRGSTAFF
>TRBJ1-1|TRBD1|-|TRBV6-5
TGTGCCAGCAGCGCTACAGGGGTGAACACTGAAGCTTTCTTT
CASSATGVNTEAFF
>TRBJ1-2|-|-|TRBV19
TGTGCCAGTAGTATGCTCATTGAGTCTTCGGGCTACACCTTC
CASSMLIESSGYTF
>TRBJ2-1|-|-|TRBV18
TGTGCCAGCTCACCACCGGGCACTAGCTCCTACAATGAGCAGTTCTTC
CASSPPGTSSYNEQFF
>TRBJ1-4|-|once|TRBV5-1
TGCGCCAGCAGCAAAGGCGGGGGACGGGCTAATGAAAAACTGTTTTTT
CASSKGGGRANEKLFF
>TRBJ1-1|TRBD1|-|TRBV7-9
TGTGCCAGCAGCTCCACAGGGGGCGACCCTGAAGCTTTCTTT
CASSSTGGDPEAFF
>TRBJ1-1|-|-|TRBV7-6
TGTGCCAGCAGCCGGAGTAACACTGAAGCTTTCTTT
CASSRSNTEAFF
>TRBJ1-1|TRBD1|-|TRBV9
TGTGCCAGCAGCTCAACAGGGGGCACTGAAGCTTTCTTT
CASSSTGGTEAFF
>TRBJ2-7|-|-|TRBV30
TGTGCCTGGAGTCGGACTTCCTACGAGCAGTACTTC
CAWSRTSYEQYF
>TRBJ2-1|TRBD1|-|TRBV5-1
TGCGCCAGCAGCATCGGGACAGCCGCTTCCTACAATGAGCAGTTCTTC
CASSIGTAASYNEQFF
>TRBJ2-1|TRBD2|-|TRBV6-5
TGTGCCAGCAGTACCGGACTAGCGGGAAATGAGCAGTTCTTC
CASSTGLAGNEQFF
>TRBJ2-1|-|once|TRBV30
TGTGCCTGGAGTGCCCAATCCTACAATGAGCAGTTCTTC
CAWSAQSYNEQFF